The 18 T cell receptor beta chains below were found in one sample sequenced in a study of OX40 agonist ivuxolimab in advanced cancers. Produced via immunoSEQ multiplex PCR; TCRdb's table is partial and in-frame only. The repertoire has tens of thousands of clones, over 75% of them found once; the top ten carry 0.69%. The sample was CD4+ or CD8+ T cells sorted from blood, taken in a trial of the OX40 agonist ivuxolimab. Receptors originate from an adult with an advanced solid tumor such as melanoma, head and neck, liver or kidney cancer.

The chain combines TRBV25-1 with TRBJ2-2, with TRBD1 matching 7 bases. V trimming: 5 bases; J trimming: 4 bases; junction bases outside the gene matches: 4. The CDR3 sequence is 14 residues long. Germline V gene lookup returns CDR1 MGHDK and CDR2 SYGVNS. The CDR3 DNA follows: TGTGCCAGCAGTCGGACAGGCGCCACCGGGGAGCTGTTTTTT. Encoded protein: CASSRTGATGELFF. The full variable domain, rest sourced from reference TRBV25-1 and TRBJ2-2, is EADIYQTPRYLVIGTGKKITLECSQTMGHDKMYWYQQDPGMELHLIHYSYGVNSTEKGDLSSESTVSRIRTEHFPLTLESARPSHTSQYLCASSRTGATGELFFGEGSRLTVL.

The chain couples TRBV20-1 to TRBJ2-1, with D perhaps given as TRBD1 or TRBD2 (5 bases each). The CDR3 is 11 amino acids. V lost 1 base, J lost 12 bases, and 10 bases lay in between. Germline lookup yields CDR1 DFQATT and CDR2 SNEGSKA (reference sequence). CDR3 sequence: CSARVTGLQFF. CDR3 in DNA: TGCAGTGCTAGAGTGACGGGGCTGCAGTTCTTC.

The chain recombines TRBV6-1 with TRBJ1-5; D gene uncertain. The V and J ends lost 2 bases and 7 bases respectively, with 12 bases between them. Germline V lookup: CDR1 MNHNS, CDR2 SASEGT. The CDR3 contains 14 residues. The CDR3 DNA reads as TGTGCCAGCAGTGAATCCGGAGTGGCGCAGCCCCAGCATTTT. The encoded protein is CASSESGVAQPQHF.

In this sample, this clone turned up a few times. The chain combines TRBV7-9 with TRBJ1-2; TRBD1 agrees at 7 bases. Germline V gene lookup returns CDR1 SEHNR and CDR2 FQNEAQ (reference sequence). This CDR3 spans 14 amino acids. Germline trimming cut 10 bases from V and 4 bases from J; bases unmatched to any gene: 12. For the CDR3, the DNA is TGTGCCACCCTACGACAGGGCGAGTCCTATGGCTACACCTTC. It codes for CATLRQGESYGYTF.

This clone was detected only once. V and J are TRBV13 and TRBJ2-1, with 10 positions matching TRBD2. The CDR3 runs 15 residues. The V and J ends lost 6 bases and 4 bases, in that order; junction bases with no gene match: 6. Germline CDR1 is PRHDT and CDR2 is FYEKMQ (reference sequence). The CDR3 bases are TGTGCCAGCAGGATGGTTAGCGGGGGGTACAATGAGCAGTTCTTC. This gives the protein CASRMVSGGYNEQFF.

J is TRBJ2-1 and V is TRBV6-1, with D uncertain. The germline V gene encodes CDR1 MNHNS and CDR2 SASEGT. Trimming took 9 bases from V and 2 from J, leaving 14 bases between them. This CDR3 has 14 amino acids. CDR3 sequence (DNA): TGTGCCAGTCTTAATCCCTTGCCCTACAATGAGCAGTTCTTC. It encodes CASLNPLPYNEQFF.

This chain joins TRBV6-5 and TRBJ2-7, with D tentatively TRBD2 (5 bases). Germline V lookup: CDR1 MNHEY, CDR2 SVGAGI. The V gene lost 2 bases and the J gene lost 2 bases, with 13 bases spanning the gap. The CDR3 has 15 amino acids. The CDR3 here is CASSYLESGTYEQYF. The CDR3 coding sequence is TGTGCCAGCAGTTACCTCGAGTCGGGAACCTACGAGCAGTACTTC.

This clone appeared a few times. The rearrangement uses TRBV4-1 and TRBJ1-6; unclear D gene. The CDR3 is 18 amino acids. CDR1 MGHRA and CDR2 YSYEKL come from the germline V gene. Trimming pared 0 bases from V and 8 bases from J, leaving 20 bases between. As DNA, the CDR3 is TGCGCCAGCAGCCAAGAAAGGCGGCAGACGAATATGGATTCACCCCTCCACTTT. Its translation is CASSQERRQTNMDSPLHF.

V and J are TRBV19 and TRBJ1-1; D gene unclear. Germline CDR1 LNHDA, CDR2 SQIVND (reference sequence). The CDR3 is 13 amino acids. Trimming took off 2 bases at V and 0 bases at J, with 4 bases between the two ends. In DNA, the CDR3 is TGTGCCAGTAGTATAATGGTGAACACTGAAGCTTTCTTT. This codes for CASSIMVNTEAFF. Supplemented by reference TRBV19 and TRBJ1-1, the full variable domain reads DGGITQSPKYLFRKEGQNVTLSCEQNLNHDAMYWYRQDPGQGLRLIYYSQIVNDFQKGDIAEGYSVSREKKESFPLTVTSAQKNPTAFYLCASSIMVNTEAFFGQGTRLTVV.

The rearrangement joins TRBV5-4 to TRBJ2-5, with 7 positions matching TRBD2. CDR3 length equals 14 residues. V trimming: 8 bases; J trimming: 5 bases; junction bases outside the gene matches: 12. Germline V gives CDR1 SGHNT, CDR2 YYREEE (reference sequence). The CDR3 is CASSRAGEMETQYF. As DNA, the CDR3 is TGTGCCAGTAGCAGGGCGGGGGAGATGGAGACCCAGTACTTC.

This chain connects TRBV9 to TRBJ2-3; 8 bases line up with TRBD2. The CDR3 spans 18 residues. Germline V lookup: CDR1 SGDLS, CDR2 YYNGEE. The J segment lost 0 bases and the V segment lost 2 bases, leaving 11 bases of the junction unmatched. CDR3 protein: CASSVGPNSGGSTDTQYF. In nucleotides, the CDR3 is TGTGCCAGCAGCGTTGGACCCAACAGCGGGGGCAGCACAGATACGCAGTATTTT. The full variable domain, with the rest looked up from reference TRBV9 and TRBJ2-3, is DSGVTQTPKHLITATGQRVTLRCSPRSGDLSVYWYQQSLDQGLQFLIQYYNGEERAKGNILERFSAQQFPDLHSELNLSSLELGDSALYFCASSVGPNSGGSTDTQYFGPGTRLTVL.

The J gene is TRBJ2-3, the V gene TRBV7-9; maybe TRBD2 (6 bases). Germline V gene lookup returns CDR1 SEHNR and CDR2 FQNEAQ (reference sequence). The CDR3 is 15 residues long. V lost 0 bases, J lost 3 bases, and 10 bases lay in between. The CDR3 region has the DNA TGTGCCAGCAGCTTAGCAACAGGAGGGACAGATACGCAGTATTTT. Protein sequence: CASSLATGGTDTQYF.

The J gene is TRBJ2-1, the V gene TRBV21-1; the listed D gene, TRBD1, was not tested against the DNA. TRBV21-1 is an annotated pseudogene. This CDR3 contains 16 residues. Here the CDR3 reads CASSARQGSIHNEQFF. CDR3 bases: TGTGCCAGCAGCGCACGACAGGGTTCGATTCACAATGAGCAGTTCTTC.

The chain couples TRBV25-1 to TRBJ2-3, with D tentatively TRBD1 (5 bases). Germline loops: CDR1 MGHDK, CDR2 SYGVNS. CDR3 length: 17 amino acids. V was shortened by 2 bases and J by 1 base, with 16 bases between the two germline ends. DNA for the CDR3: TGTGCCAGCAGTGAACAATTCGACAGAATCGGCACAGATACGCAGTATTTT. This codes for CASSEQFDRIGTDTQYF.

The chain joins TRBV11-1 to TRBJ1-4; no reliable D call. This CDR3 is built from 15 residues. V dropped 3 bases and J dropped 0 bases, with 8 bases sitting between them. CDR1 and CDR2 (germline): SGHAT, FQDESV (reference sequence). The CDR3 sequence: CASSFNPATNEKLFF. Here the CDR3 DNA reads TGTGCCAGCAGCTTTAATCCAGCAACTAATGAAAAACTGTTTTTT.

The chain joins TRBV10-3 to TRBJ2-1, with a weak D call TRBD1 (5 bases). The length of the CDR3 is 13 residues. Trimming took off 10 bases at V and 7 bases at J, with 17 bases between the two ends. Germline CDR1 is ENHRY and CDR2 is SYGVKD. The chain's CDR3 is CATAKGASNEQFF. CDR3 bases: TGTGCCACCGCCAAAGGGGCCTCGAATGAGCAGTTCTTC.

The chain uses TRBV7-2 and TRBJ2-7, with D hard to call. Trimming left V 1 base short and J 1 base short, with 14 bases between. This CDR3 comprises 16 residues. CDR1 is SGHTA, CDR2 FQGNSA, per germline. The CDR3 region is CASSLEGRFPSYEQYF. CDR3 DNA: TGTGCCAGCAGCTTAGAGGGCAGGTTCCCATCCTACGAGCAGTACTTC.

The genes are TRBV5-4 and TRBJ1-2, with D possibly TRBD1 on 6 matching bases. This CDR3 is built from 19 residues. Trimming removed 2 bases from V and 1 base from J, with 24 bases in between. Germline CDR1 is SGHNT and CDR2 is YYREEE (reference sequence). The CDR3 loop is CASSFGSVLRGAINYGYTF. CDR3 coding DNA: TGTGCCAGCAGCTTCGGTTCTGTTCTTAGGGGGGCCATTAACTATGGCTACACCTTC.